Sequencing of this T cell receptor (beta chain) was carried out in a study of neoadjuvant anti-PD-1 for oral cavity cancer (dated by TCRdb to about 2021). About the full investigation: Before curative-intent surgical resection, most patients were given three to four biweekly doses of nivolumab at 3 mg/kg. A fourth nivolumab dose was given around day 43 to patients without progression, and definitive surgical resection was performed in those patients on days 50-56. Under RECIST 1.1, patients with complete response, partial response or stable disease were classed as responders, and patients with progression were classed as non-responders. There were 12 patients in the parent correlative cohort, and the response rate was around 35%.

Sequences SGHRS (CDR1) and YFSETQ (CDR2) are obtained from the germline V gene. From its cysteine to its phenylalanine, the CDR3 spans 14 amino acids. Of the read, only the CDR3 DNA is kept; its 42 bases are in frame from base 1. Trimming accounts for 0 bases at V and 7 bases at J, while the number of junction bases matched to no gene is 5. The time point label of this sample denotes: before neoadjuvant nivolumab. Patients had been newly diagnosed with stage II-IVA oral cavity squamous cell carcinoma, and no prior systemic or radiation treatment had been given to the patients. The cohort was made up of patients with locally advanced, HPV-negative oral cavity squamous cell carcinoma. Peripheral blood mononuclear cells were analyzed directly and were not maintained or expanded in culture. Samples came from a longitudinal correlative study of a single-arm phase II trial of neoadjuvant nivolumab in oral cavity squamous cell carcinoma. Subject-matched pre- and post-treatment PBMCs and tumors from three responders and three non-responders underwent genomic DNA-based TCRbeta sequencing. Peripheral blood mononuclear cells were drawn once before nivolumab treatment and a second time after treatment, when surgery took place. The Maxwell RSC DNA from Cells kit was used to isolate genomic DNA from PBMCs.

PBMC libraries used mostly approximately 450 ng of input genomic DNA for deep sequencing, with six replicates per sample. The immunoSEQ hsTCRbeta kit was used to prepare TCRbeta libraries, following the manufacturer's instructions. Sequencing of the completed libraries took place using an Illumina NovaSeq 6000 S4 flow cell after they had been pooled to 2.5 to 3.5 nM. The authors processed their data as follows. Raw data preprocessing and quality control were performed with the immunoSEQ Analyzer. The analysis was restricted to productive rearrangements, with each unique CDR3 amino acid sequence defining a clonotype. Repertoire clonality was estimated as the Gini-Simpson index, which was calculated using the R package tcR. Gini indices were compared with Student's t test, and associations with tumor size change were assessed by Pearson correlation. TCRdb limited this immuneACCESS table to in-frame rearrangements with V and J called. A share of clones is missing; checked studies link under half to unresolved V genes, and the rest is unexplained. The V and J calls and the clone size are those of that table, but D and trimming were determined from the DNA. Across this sample there are around 81,000 clones, with less than 85% seen only once. About 3.1% of the sample is held by the ten biggest clonotypes.

The investigation overall reported the following: After neoadjuvant nivolumab, non-responders showed significantly higher T cell clonality (Gini index) in PBMCs than responders did. Higher pretreatment blood TCRbeta clonality and lower post-treatment tumor TCRbeta clonality were correlated with higher pretreatment blood Treg/Th17 ratios. Only a few patients per response group were included in the TCR analyses, and larger cohorts for validation were called for by the authors.

About this clone itself: The antigen it binds to is not known. Qualities for individual bases were not recorded, and no much larger clone is one base off.

The receptor was derived from a person aged 35-79 years with oral cavity squamous cell carcinoma. Sequencing used PBMCs, obtained before nivolumab (anti-PD-1) treatment. Recombination linked TRBV5-1 to TRBJ1-2; 8 central bases correspond to TRBD1. The sequenced DNA: TGCGCCAGCAGCTTGGGAGACAGGGGCGGTGGCTACACCTTC. The encoded protein is CASSLGDRGGGYTF.